The 21 T cell receptor beta chains presented below share a single source sample, sequenced in a study of cytomegalovirus exposure and HLA in healthy donors. PCR primers comprised 60 Vbeta and 13 Jbeta primers. TCRdb's table, derived via immunoSEQ multiplex PCR, lists solely in-frame clones and lacks some. This sample has some 44,000 clones, with roughly 90% found just once. Sequencing was done on a sample of PBMCs. The receptors here all came from a woman between 40 and 50 years old in good health and CMV-seropositive.

The chain couples TRBV19 to TRBJ2-6; TRBD1 matches 9 bases. The trim removed 7 bases at V and 1 base at J, leaving 5 bases unmatched. The germline V gene has CDR1 LNHDA and CDR2 SQIVND (reference sequence). The CDR3 sequence is 16 residues long. The CDR3 DNA is TGTGCCAGTAACGGACAGGGGATGTCTGGGGCCAACGTCCTGACTTTC. This translates into CASNGQGMSGANVLTF.

This clone was recorded once. The V call is TRBV5-1, the J call TRBJ2-7; D gene ambiguous. Between the trimmed V and J ends, which lost 0 bases and 4 bases, there was a span of 11 bases. CDR3 length: 14 amino acids. CDR1 is SGHRS and CDR2 is YFSETQ in the germline V gene. The CDR3 nucleotides are TGCGCCAGCAGCTTGGAATCAGAAAAATACGAGCAGTACTTC. Protein sequence: CASSLESEKYEQYF.

The chain couples TRBV5-6 to TRBJ2-1; 12 nucleotides match TRBD2. This CDR3 is 16 amino acids long. Trimming cost V 0 bases and J 8 bases; bases outside gene matches: 6. Germline V gene sequence: CDR1 SGHDT, CDR2 YYEEEE. The CDR3 DNA sequence: TGTGCCAGCAGCTTGGGACTAGCGGGAGAATTCGATGAGCAGTTCTTC. Its translation: CASSLGLAGEFDEQFF.

The V gene is TRBV5-1, the J gene TRBJ2-7, with TRBD2 matching 7 bases. CDR3 size: 13 residues. Germline trimming cut 5 bases from V and 4 bases from J; bases unmatched to any gene: 6. CDR1 SGHRS and CDR2 YFSETQ come from the germline V gene. CDR3 residues: CASSSQRGYEQYF. DNA for the CDR3: TGCGCCAGCAGTTCTCAGCGGGGATACGAGCAGTACTTC.

The rearrangement uses TRBV7-2 and TRBJ1-5; D is unresolved. V was cut by 1 base and J by 3 bases, with 4 bases left in between. This CDR3 comprises 13 residues. Germline V gene data show CDR1 as SGHTA and CDR2 as FQGNSA. The CDR3 DNA is TGTGCCAGCAGCTTAGACACCAATCAGCCCCAGCATTTT. Its translation is CASSLDTNQPQHF.

This clone was seen only once. The genes are TRBV4-1 and TRBJ2-7, with D unclear. V was trimmed by 2 bases and J by 5 bases, leaving 10 bases between them. The CDR3 covers 13 residues. In germline, CDR1 is MGHRA, CDR2 YSYEKL. CDR3 DNA sequence: TGCGCCAGCAGCCAACGTCGTTCTGACGAGCAGTACTTC. Translation gives CASSQRRSDEQYF.

The CDR3 region is CASSYSSTRTETQYF. The CDR3 region has the DNA TGTGCCAGCAGTTACTCGAGTACTAGAACAGAGACCCAGTACTTC. This rearrangement joins TRBV6-5 to TRBJ2-5; maybe TRBD2 (5 bases). The germline CDR1 and CDR2 sequences are MNHEY and SVGAGI. The CDR3 extends over 15 amino acids. The germline V and J ends were trimmed by 0 bases and 4 bases, with 12 bases remaining between them.

The CDR3 DNA reads as TGTGCCAGCAGTTCTCCGACAGGGGGCTTCGATGGCTACACCTTC. As protein: CASSSPTGGFDGYTF. This chain connects TRBV28 to TRBJ1-2, with TRBD1 matching over 10 bases. This CDR3 has 15 amino acids. Germline V gives CDR1 MDHEN, CDR2 SYDVKM. V lost 4 bases to trimming and J lost 6 bases; unmatched junction nucleotides: 8.

This chain joins TRBV5-1 and TRBJ2-3; no firm D call. V lost 0 bases and J lost 1, with 9 bases in between. The V gene's germline CDR1 is SGHRS and CDR2 YFSETQ. This CDR3 has 15 residues. The CDR3 loop reads CASSLGSRGTDTQYF. The CDR3 nucleotides are TGCGCCAGCAGCTTGGGGTCGCGAGGCACAGATACGCAGTATTTT.

V gene TRBV25-1 combines with J gene TRBJ2-1; TRBD2 matches at 7 bases. This CDR3 spans 14 amino acids. The junction had 2 bases not matched to a gene; V was cut back by 2 bases and J by 4 bases. Germline V gene data show CDR1 as MGHDK and CDR2 as SYGVNS. The CDR3: CASSEGGGYNEQFF. Here the CDR3 DNA reads TGTGCCAGCAGTGAAGGGGGGGGATACAATGAGCAGTTCTTC.

This sequence joins TRBV5-1 and TRBJ2-2; 7 bases are a match to TRBD1. The CDR3 extends over 14 amino acids. With 7 bases clipped from V and 5 bases from J, the junction kept 8 bases outside the gene matches. Germline V gene sequence: CDR1 SGHRS, CDR2 YFSETQ. CDR3 sequence (DNA): TGCGCCAGCGGGGGACAGAAGCAAACCGGGGAGCTGTTTTTT. Its protein product is CASGGQKQTGELFF.

Concerning this clone itself: Germline and junction disagree at one end, which may indicate a read error. V and J are TRBV7-7 and TRBJ2-2; TRBD1 is a possible D gene (6 bases). CDR1 SSHAT and CDR2 FNYEAQ come from the germline V gene (reference sequence). The CDR3 is 17 residues long. CDR3 residues: CASSLGNGRGNTGELFF. For the CDR3, the DNA is TGTGCTAGCAGCTTAGGTAATGGCAGGGGAAACACCGGGGAGCTGTTTTTT. Full variable domain (missing parts from reference TRBV7-7 and TRBJ2-2): GAGVSQSPRYKVTKRGQDVTLRCDPISSHATLYWYQQALGQGPEFLTYFNYEAQPDKSGLPSDRFSAERPEGSISTLTIQRTEQRDSAMYRCASSLGNGRGNTGELFFGEGSRLTVL.

The chain joins TRBV19 to TRBJ2-3; D gene ambiguous. V was clipped by 1 base and J by 5 bases, with 7 bases between them. The CDR3 loop spans 13 amino acids. Germline V gene sequence: CDR1 LNHDA, CDR2 SQIVND (reference sequence). Written as DNA, the CDR3 is TGTGCCAGTAGTATAGCCCCGAGAGATACGCAGTATTTT. Encoded protein: CASSIAPRDTQYF.

This rearrangement joins TRBV11-2 to TRBJ1-1, with D possibly being TRBD1 (5 bases). V lost 5 bases and J lost 2, with 12 bases in between. The CDR3 totals 14 residues. Germline values: CDR1 SGHAT, CDR2 FQNNGV. The chain's CDR3 is CASSAVQGNTEAFF. CDR3 sequence (DNA): TGTGCCAGCAGCGCGGTTCAGGGTAACACTGAAGCTTTCTTT.

V gene TRBV27 combines with J gene TRBJ2-2; 9 bases are shared with TRBD2. V lost 2 bases and J lost 4; bases outside the gene matches: 5. This CDR3 is built from 16 residues. Germline V gene lookup returns CDR1 MNHEY and CDR2 SMNVEV (reference sequence). CDR3 bases: TGTGCCAGCAGTTTACTGGCGGGAGGGCGCACCGGGGAGCTGTTTTTT. As protein: CASSLLAGGRTGELFF.

The chain links TRBV5-6 to TRBJ1-2; 7 nucleotides align to TRBD1. This CDR3 is 15 amino acids long. In germline, CDR1 is SGHDT, CDR2 YYEEEE. The J segment lost 0 bases and the V segment lost 2 bases, leaving 4 bases of the junction unmatched. CDR3 coding DNA: TGTGCCAGCAGCTTACCGGGACAGACTAACTATGGCTACACCTTC. It is translated as CASSLPGQTNYGYTF.

The chain couples TRBV27 to TRBJ2-2; D not certain. CDR1 and CDR2 from the germline V gene are MNHEY and SMNVEV (reference sequence). The CDR3 is made up of 15 amino acids. The V and J ends lost 3 bases and 4 bases respectively, with 12 bases between them. CDR3 protein: CASSLRHSPTGELFF. The CDR3 DNA reads TGTGCCAGCAGTTTGAGACATTCTCCCACCGGGGAGCTGTTTTTT.

The chain links TRBV2 to TRBJ1-3; D remains ambiguous. The CDR3 consists of 15 residues. Germline CDR1 and CDR2: SNHLY and FYNNEI. The V end lost 8 bases, the J end lost 0 bases, and 14 bases lay between the germline ends. The DNA of the CDR3 is TGTGCCAGCGGAGGCGAGGTGTACTCTGGAAACACCATATATTTT. Translation: CASGGEVYSGNTIYF.

The CDR3: CASRRAGGRTEAFF. The CDR3 DNA reads as TGTGCCAGCCGCCGAGCGGGGGGCCGGACTGAAGCTTTCTTT. The gene calls are TRBV19 and TRBJ1-1, with a possible D match to TRBD1 (6 bases). The CDR3 spans 14 residues. V lost 9 bases to trimming and J lost 5 bases, with 19 bases between them. The V gene's germline CDR1 is LNHDA and CDR2 SQIVND (reference sequence).

The chain has TRBV5-1 and TRBJ1-5; D is unclear. The CDR3 sequence is 18 residues long. Trimming cost V 4 bases and J 0 bases, with 20 bases left between them. Germline V gene data show CDR1 as SGHRS and CDR2 as YFSETQ. This chain's CDR3 is CASSGRELRQNSNQPQHF. CDR3 DNA sequence: TGCGCCAGCAGCGGCCGTGAGTTGCGGCAGAATAGCAATCAGCCCCAGCATTTT.

The V call is TRBV4-1, the J call TRBJ1-1; the D gene is possibly TRBD1 (5 bases). The V end lost 0 bases, the J end lost 0 bases, and 8 bases lay between the germline ends. The germline V gene encodes CDR1 MGHRA and CDR2 YSYEKL. CDR3 size: 15 residues. The CDR3 bases are TGCGCCAGCAGCCAAGATCCAGGGTTGAACACTGAAGCTTTCTTT. The encoded protein is CASSQDPGLNTEAFF.